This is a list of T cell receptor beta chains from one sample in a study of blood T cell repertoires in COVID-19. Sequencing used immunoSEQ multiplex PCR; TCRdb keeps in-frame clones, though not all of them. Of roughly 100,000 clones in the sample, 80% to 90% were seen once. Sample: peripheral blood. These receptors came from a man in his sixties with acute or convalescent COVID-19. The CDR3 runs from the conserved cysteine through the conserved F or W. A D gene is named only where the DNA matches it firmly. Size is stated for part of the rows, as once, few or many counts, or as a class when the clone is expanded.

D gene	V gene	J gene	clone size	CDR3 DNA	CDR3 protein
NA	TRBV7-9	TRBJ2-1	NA	TGTGCCAGCAGCTCGGAGGGGCGGACACGGCAGTTCTTC	CASSSEGRTRQFF
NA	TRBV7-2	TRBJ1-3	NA	TGTGCCAGCAGCTTAAGTGGGGGGGCGGGAAACACCATATATTTT	CASSLSGGAGNTIYF
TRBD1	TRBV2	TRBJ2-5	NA	TGTGCCAGCAGCTATGGGACAGTTGGGACCCAGTACTTC	CASSYGTVGTQYF
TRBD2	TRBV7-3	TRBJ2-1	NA	TGTGCCAGCAGCTCCTCGACTAGCGTGTACAATGAGCAGTTCTTC	CASSSSTSVYNEQFF
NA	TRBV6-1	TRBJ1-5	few	TGTGCCAGCAGTGAAAGGCGGGGCAATCAGCCCCAGCATTTT	CASSERRGNQPQHF
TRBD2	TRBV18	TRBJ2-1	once	TGTGCCAGCATGCTAGCGGGGGGGCCGATCACTGAGCAGTTCTTC	CASMLAGGPITEQFF
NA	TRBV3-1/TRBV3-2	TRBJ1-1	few	TGTGCCAGCAGCCAAGGTGCGGCGAACACTGAAGCTTTCTTT	CASSQGAANTEAFF
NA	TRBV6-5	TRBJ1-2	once	TGTGCCAGCAGTCCCGGGGAGGGTGCCTATGGCTACACCTTC	CASSPGEGAYGYTF
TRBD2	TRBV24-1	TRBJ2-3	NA	TGTGCCACCAGTGATCATCCCGGACTAGCGGGCGACACAGATACGCAGTATTTT	CATSDHPGLAGDTDTQYF
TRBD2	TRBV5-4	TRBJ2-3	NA	TGTGCCAGCAGCTCTAAGCGGGGTTCCACAGATACGCAGTATTTT	CASSSKRGSTDTQYF
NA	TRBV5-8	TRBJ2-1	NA	TGTGCCAGCAGCCGACTAGGATCCTACAATGAGCAGTTCTTC	CASSRLGSYNEQFF
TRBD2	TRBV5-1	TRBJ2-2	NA	TGCGCCAGCAGCTTCGGGCTAGCGGGAGGAGGGACCGGGGAGCTGTTTTTT	CASSFGLAGGGTGELFF
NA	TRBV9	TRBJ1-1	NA	TGTGATTCTCGGGTACCCTCCTGTGAAGCTTTCTTT	CDSRVPSCEAFF
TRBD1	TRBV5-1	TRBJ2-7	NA	TGCGCCAGCAAAAGACAGGGGGCGCTTCTCTACGAGCAGTACTTC	CASKRQGALLYEQYF
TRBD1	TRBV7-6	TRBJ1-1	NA	TGTGCCAGCAGCACCGGACAGGGAAGGACTGAAGCTTTCTTT	CASSTGQGRTEAFF
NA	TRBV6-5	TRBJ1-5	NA	TGTGCCAGCAGCACCAACGGGGGTGAGCCCCAGCATTTT	CASSTNGGEPQHF
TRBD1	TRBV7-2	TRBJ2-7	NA	TGTGCCAGCAGCAGAGACAGGGGGGACTACGAGCAGTACTTC	CASSRDRGDYEQYF
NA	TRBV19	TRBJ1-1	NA	TGTGCCAGTAGTCTACAGGGGAACACTGAAGCTTTCTTT	CASSLQGNTEAFF
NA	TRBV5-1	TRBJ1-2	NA	TGCGCCAGCAGCCGAGGGGGAGATTATGGCTACACCTTC	CASSRGGDYGYTF
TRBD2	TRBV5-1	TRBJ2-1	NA	TGCGCCAGCAGCTTGGTGCCTAGCGGGGGTGGCTCCTACAATGAGCAGTTCTTC	CASSLVPSGGGSYNEQFF
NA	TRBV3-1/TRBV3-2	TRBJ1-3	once	TGTGCCAGCAGCCAAGTAGCCATAGGCCTCGGAAACACCATATATTTT	CASSQVAIGLGNTIYF
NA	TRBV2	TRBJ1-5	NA	TGTGCCAGCAGTGAAGGTCGGGGGGGCGGTCAGCCCCAGCATTTT	CASSEGRGGGQPQHF
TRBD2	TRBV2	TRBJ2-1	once	TGTGCCAGCAGGCTAGCGGGGGTCTACAATGAGCAGTTCTTC	CASRLAGVYNEQFF
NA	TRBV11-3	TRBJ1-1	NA	TGTGCCAGCAGCCCCCGGGGGGGAGGCACTGAAGCTTTCTTT	CASSPRGGGTEAFF
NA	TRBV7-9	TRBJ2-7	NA	TGTGCCAGCGGATCCCTAGAGGTGTACTTC	CASGSLEVYF
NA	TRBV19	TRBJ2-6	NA	TGTGCCAGTAGCAGGTCTGGGGCCAACGTCCTGACTTTC	CASSRSGANVLTF
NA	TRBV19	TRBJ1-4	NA	TGTGCCAGTCAGGACAGACCTAATGAAAAACTGTTTTTT	CASQDRPNEKLFF
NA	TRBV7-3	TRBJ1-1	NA	TGTGCCAGCAGCAACTCCAGGGGTAACACTGAAGCTTTCTTT	CASSNSRGNTEAFF
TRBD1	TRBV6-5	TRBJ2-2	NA	TGTGCCAGCAGATCCCCGACAGGGAATACCGGGGAGCTGTTTTTT	CASRSPTGNTGELFF
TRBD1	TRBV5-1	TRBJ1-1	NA	TGCGCCAGCAGCTTCCTCGACAGGGGTATGTCTGAAGCTTTCTTT	CASSFLDRGMSEAFF
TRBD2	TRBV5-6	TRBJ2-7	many	TGTGCCAGCAGCTTGGGGACTAGCGGGTTTAGGGAGCAGTACTTC	CASSLGTSGFREQYF
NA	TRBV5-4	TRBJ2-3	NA	TGTGCCAGCAGCTTGTGGGTTAGCGCTAAGGCGGATACGCAGTATTTT	CASSLWVSAKADTQYF
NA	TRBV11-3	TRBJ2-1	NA	TGTGCCAGCAGCCCCTGGGCAGCGGGCTCCTACAATGAGCAGTTCTTC	CASSPWAAGSYNEQFF
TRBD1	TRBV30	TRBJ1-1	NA	TGTGCCTGGAGTGCAACAGGGGGGGTAGCTTTCTTT	CAWSATGGVAFF
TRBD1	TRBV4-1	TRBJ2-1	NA	TGCGCCAGCAGCCAGGGGGCCGGGACAGGACGCTACAATGAGCAGTTCTTC	CASSQGAGTGRYNEQFF
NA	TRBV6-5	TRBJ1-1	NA	TGTGCCAGCATCTCACTAGTGAAAGAAGCTTTCTTT	CASISLVKEAFF
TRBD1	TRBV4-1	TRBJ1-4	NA	TGCGCCAGCAGCCTCAATCCCAGGACAGGGGGGAATGAAAAACTGTTTTTT	CASSLNPRTGGNEKLFF
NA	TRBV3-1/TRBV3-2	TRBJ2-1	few	TGTGCCAGCAGCCAAGTATCGTCAGGTAATGAGCAGTTCTTC	CASSQVSSGNEQFF
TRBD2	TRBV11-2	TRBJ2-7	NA	TGTGCCAGCAGCCCGCCCACTAGCGGGAGCTCCTACGAGCAGTACTTC	CASSPPTSGSSYEQYF
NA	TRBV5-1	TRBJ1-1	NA	TGCGCCAGCAGCTTGGAGGCAGGGGCAGTATACACTGAAGCTTTCTTT	CASSLEAGAVYTEAFF
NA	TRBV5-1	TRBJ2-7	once	TGCGCCAGCAGTGACAGCACCTACGAGCAGTACTTC	CASSDSTYEQYF
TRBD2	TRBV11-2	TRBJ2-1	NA	TGTGCCAGCAGCTTAGACGTAGCGGGGGCAAACAATGAGCAGTTCTTC	CASSLDVAGANNEQFF
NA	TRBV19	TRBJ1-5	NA	TGTGCCAGTAGTATACGGCGAGGTCAGAATAGCAATCAGCCCCAGCATTTT	CASSIRRGQNSNQPQHF
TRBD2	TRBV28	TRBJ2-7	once	TGTGCCAGCAGTCTCTCGGGACTAGCGGGAAAGTACTTC	CASSLSGLAGKYF
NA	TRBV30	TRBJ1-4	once	TGTGCCTGGTCGGACAGCGCAACTAATGAAAAACTGTTTTTT	CAWSDSATNEKLFF
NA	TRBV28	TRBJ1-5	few	TGTGCCAGCACCCTTCCGGGGGAAAAGCCCCAGCATTTT	CASTLPGEKPQHF